This T cell receptor (beta chain) derives from a study of cytomegalovirus exposure and HLA in healthy donors. PCR amplification relied on 60 Vbeta primers (plus 13 Jbeta primers). Produced via immunoSEQ multiplex PCR; TCRdb's table is partial and in-frame only. Here the sample spans 120,000 to 150,000 clones, just under 70% being singletons. General observations from the study: Most subjects had HLA-A and HLA-B alleles reportedly predicted accurately by TCR beta sequences. Under in vitro conditions, a few CMV-associated chains were confirmed as specific for CMV antigens.

The CDR3 runs 17 residues. Germline-derived CDR1 and CDR2 are MRHNA and SNTAGT. The junction had 19 bases not matched to a gene; V was cut back by 4 bases and J by 8 bases. Worth noting for this clone: The antigen remains undetermined.

The TCR sequence derives from a man between 60 and 75 years old in good health and CMV-seronegative. The sequenced material came from PBMCs. The chain employs TRBV6-4 and TRBJ1-2; TRBD1 matches 7 bases. This CDR3 reads CASSASSETGSFGGYTF. Written as DNA, the CDR3 is TGTGCCAGCAGTGCCTCATCCGAGACAGGGTCGTTTGGGGGCTACACCTTC.